This T cell receptor (beta chain) originates from a study of T cell repertoires in cytomegalovirus infection. Study overall: HLA-C-restricted CMV epitopes, recently identified, and well-studied HLA-B-restricted ones were used by the study. In public TCR beta signatures, there were indications of both CMV infection and matching HLA type. Whole-study findings and limits: Within the response measured ex vivo, HLA-C-restricted CMV-specific TCR beta clonotypes were dominant.

For this clonotype: Its antigen is not known.

In TCRdb, the reads were re-called with MiXCR into one record per CDR3 protein. The sample holds 100,000 to 120,000 distinct CDR3 sequences; around 30% are singletons and the top ten take roughly 40%. Here the sequenced sample was CD8+ T cells from cultured PBMCs, taken from culture after CMV antigen stimulation. This sequence was found in a human donor in good health (CMV status not recorded). Some clones in this sample may be carry-over from other donors' samples.

The CDR3: CASTPLPRGGVYYEQYF. The CDR3, as DNA: TGTGCCAGCACCCCCTTACCCCGTGGGGGCGTGTACTACGAGCAGTACTTC. The gene calls are TRBV27 and TRBJ2-7; weak D call: TRBD1 (6 bases). The CDR3 is 17 amino acids. Looked up from germline, CDR1 is MNHEY and CDR2 is SMNVEV (reference sequence). V shed 7 bases and J shed 3 bases, with 25 bases lying between them.